This TCR beta chain was profiled in a study of T cell responses to AZD1222 COVID-19 vaccine. The study's findings and limits: Following two doses of AZD1222, Spike-specific TCR breadth and depth rose. Clonal diversity was possibly underestimated, and the donors were mostly white British, with more females. Variant regions that are unmutated are reportedly the target of nearly half of spike-specific TCRs.

Germline CDR1 and CDR2: KGHDR and SFDVKD. This CDR3 region has 15 residues. V was cut by 4 bases and J by 2 bases, with 12 bases left in between. Measured with immunoSEQ multiplex PCR; TCRdb has only the in-frame clones, and not every one. Here the sample spans roughly 70,000 clones, around 84% being singletons. This clone has more than one count but fewer than ten. The antigen remains undetermined. Sequences were derived from peripheral blood, sampled on day 0 of AZD1222 vaccination. The chain couples TRBV24-1 to TRBJ2-3; D may be TRBD1 or TRBD2 (5 bases each). This TCR was sampled from an adult in good health. The CDR3 nucleotides are TGTGCCACCAGTGAGGCAGGGAGCAACACAGATACGCAGTATTTT. Its translation is CATSEAGSNTDTQYF.